These 20 T cell receptor beta chains came from one sample sequenced in a study of cytomegalovirus exposure and HLA in healthy donors (dated by TCRdb to the late 2010s). Library creation used the immunoSEQ multiplex PCR assay. The multiplex PCR relied on a mix of 60 forward primers for TCR Vbeta segments and 13 reverse primers for TCR Jbeta segments. The table comes from immuneACCESS by way of TCRdb, which keeps in-frame sequences with V and J called. Part of the clones is missing from these tables; in studies checked, under half for an unresolved V gene and the rest for unknown reasons. Here the sample has over 100,000 clones; approximately 80% occur a single time. In total, the top ten clones hold approximately 1.5% of the sample. Sequenced input: PBMCs. These TCRs come from a female donor in good health and CMV-seronegative.

CDR3 in amino acids: CASSVAPGQGADTQYF. The CDR3 DNA is TGTGCCAGCAGCGTAGCTCCTGGACAGGGGGCAGATACGCAGTATTTT. V is TRBV9 and J is TRBJ2-3, with 10 bases lining up with TRBD1. The CDR3 contains 16 residues. Losses at the gene ends were 0 bases for V and 4 bases for J; bases not matched to a gene: 5. Germline V gene lookup returns CDR1 SGDLS and CDR2 YYNGEE.

The chain combines TRBV6-5 with TRBJ2-7; no definite D call. Germline V gives CDR1 MNHEY, CDR2 SVGAGI. V lost 5 bases to trimming and J lost 3 bases, with 8 bases between them. This CDR3 contains 12 residues. CDR3 protein: CASSNTDYEQYF. CDR3 coding DNA: TGTGCCAGCAGTAATACTGACTACGAGCAGTACTTC.

The chain has TRBV5-6 and TRBJ2-4; the match to TRBD2 covers 11 bases. V dropped 4 bases and J dropped 0; count of bases not matched to a gene: 3. There are 16 residues in the CDR3. The germline V gene has CDR1 SGHDT and CDR2 YYEEEE. CDR3 amino acids: CASSQGLAGAKNIQYF. Written as DNA, the CDR3 is TGTGCCAGCAGCCAAGGACTAGCGGGAGCCAAAAACATTCAGTACTTC.

The gene calls are TRBV11-2 and TRBJ1-1; maybe TRBD1 (5 bases). Germline V gene data show CDR1 as SGHAT and CDR2 as FQNNGV. Trimming left V 6 bases short and J 5 bases short, with 19 bases between. This CDR3 has 15 amino acids. The CDR3 DNA follows: TGTGCCAGCAGTCATCCCGGGGGGAGTCCGACTGAAGCTTTCTTT. Residues: CASSHPGGSPTEAFF.

The chain is built from TRBV7-2 and TRBJ2-7, with 12 bases that match TRBD2. Germline CDR1 and CDR2: SGHTA and FQGNSA. This CDR3 region has 15 residues. V trimming: 2 bases; J trimming: 6 bases; junction bases outside the gene matches: 5. CDR3 sequence: CASSLLAGGPTEQYF. CDR3 DNA: TGTGCCAGCAGCTTACTAGCGGGAGGGCCCACCGAGCAGTACTTC.

The chain carries TRBV7-2 and TRBJ2-1; D unresolved. Germline CDR1 reads SGHTA; CDR2 reads FQGNSA. Between the trimmed V and J ends, which lost 6 bases and 0 bases, there was a span of 9 bases. The CDR3 covers 14 residues. The CDR3 here is CASSPYSSYNEQFF. The CDR3 DNA is TGTGCCAGCAGTCCTTATAGCTCCTACAATGAGCAGTTCTTC.

CDR3 loop: CASSLNRGGDNYGYTF. In nucleotides, the CDR3 is TGTGCCAGCAGTTTAAACAGGGGGGGTGACAACTATGGCTACACCTTC. J is TRBJ1-2 and V is TRBV28; 8 bases fit TRBD1. The CDR3 is 16 amino acids. CDR1 and CDR2 (germline): MDHEN, SYDVKM. Trimming at V came to 2 bases and at J to 2 bases, leaving 7 bases not matched to a gene.

The chain joins TRBV11-2 to TRBJ1-1; perhaps TRBD1 as D (6 bases). The germline V gene encodes CDR1 SGHAT and CDR2 FQNNGV. The V end lost 6 bases, the J end lost 2 bases, and 16 bases lay between the germline ends. The CDR3 has 15 amino acids. CDR3 bases: TGTGCCAGCAGGTCGACGGACAGCCGTAACACTGAAGCTTTCTTT. Translated: CASRSTDSRNTEAFF.

The chain carries TRBV28 and TRBJ2-7, with D tentatively TRBD2 (6 bases). Trimming cost V 7 bases and J 6 bases, with 16 bases left between them. Per germline, CDR1 MDHEN and CDR2 SYDVKM. CDR3 length: 13 residues. CDR3 DNA sequence: TGTGCCAGCAAGGTGGGGGGAGAGGGCGAGCAGTACTTC. This sequence encodes CASKVGGEGEQYF.

This rearrangement joins TRBV9 to TRBJ2-2; D may be TRBD1 (6 bases). Between the trimmed V and J ends, which lost 0 bases and 2 bases, there was a span of 8 bases. Germline values: CDR1 SGDLS, CDR2 YYNGEE. The CDR3 sequence is 15 residues long. Here the CDR3 reads CASSVGTANTGELFF. CDR3 nucleotides: TGTGCCAGCAGCGTAGGGACAGCAAACACCGGGGAGCTGTTTTTT. Variable domain in full (rest from reference TRBV9 and TRBJ2-2): DSGVTQTPKHLITATGQRVTLRCSPRSGDLSVYWYQQSLDQGLQFLIQYYNGEERAKGNILERFSAQQFPDLHSELNLSSLELGDSALYFCASSVGTANTGELFFGEGSRLTVL.

This clone was observed a single time. The chain links TRBV9 to TRBJ2-2, with 8 positions matching TRBD2. Germline CDR1 is SGDLS and CDR2 is YYNGEE. With V trimmed by 6 bases and J by 8 bases, 6 bases remained unmatched. The CDR3 is 13 residues long. The CDR3 region has the DNA TGTGCCAGCACCCCGGGAGGGGAGGGGGAGCTGTTTTTT. Translating it yields CASTPGGEGELFF.

The chain combines TRBV6-6 with TRBJ1-1, with a weak D call TRBD1 (5 bases). V was trimmed by 4 bases and J by 1 base, leaving 13 bases between them. Germline V gene lookup returns CDR1 MNHNY and CDR2 SVGAGI (reference sequence). The CDR3 is 15 amino acids. The CDR3 sequence: CASSFPGGKNTEAFF. DNA of the CDR3: TGTGCCAGCAGTTTCCCGGGGGGGAAGAACACTGAAGCTTTCTTT.

This clone was observed a handful of times. Compared with germline, one end of the junction differs, possibly owing to a read error. The chain recombines TRBV4-2 with TRBJ1-5; a weak D match, TRBD1 (5 bases). The CDR3 has 15 amino acids. From germline, CDR1 is LGHNA and CDR2 YNFKEQ. In DNA, the CDR3 is TGTGCCAGCGGCCACCCTACGGGGGGCAATCAGCCCCAGCATTTT. As protein: CASGHPTGGNQPQHF.

The rearrangement uses TRBV14 and TRBJ2-5; 8 bases are shared with TRBD2. Germline CDR1 SGHDN, CDR2 FVKESK. V trimming: 0 bases; J trimming: 3 bases; junction bases outside the gene matches: 9. The CDR3 consists of 17 residues. DNA of the CDR3: TGTGCCAGCAGCCAAGAATGGAATAGCGGGAAGGAAGAGACCCAGTACTTC. It specifies CASSQEWNSGKEETQYF.

The chain employs TRBV11-2 and TRBJ2-1; weak D call: TRBD2 (5 bases). The germline CDR1 and CDR2 sequences are SGHAT and FQNNGV. CDR3 length: 17 residues. With 5 bases removed from V and 3 bases from J, the gap between germline ends came to 20 bases. CDR3 residues: CASSPLGGSLIYNEQFF. The CDR3 nucleotides are TGTGCCAGCAGCCCCCTCGGAGGTAGCTTAATCTACAATGAGCAGTTCTTC.

The DNA of the CDR3 is TGTGCCAGCCGTTTTTGGACAGGGGGCACTGAAGCTTTCTTT. Residues: CASRFWTGGTEAFF. J is TRBJ1-1 and V is TRBV6-5; the match to TRBD1 covers 10 bases. In germline, CDR1 is MNHEY, CDR2 SVGAGI. V was pared by 8 bases and J by 4 bases, with 7 bases of the junction left unmatched. The CDR3 has 14 amino acids.

The V gene is TRBV4-3, the J gene TRBJ2-3, with D tentatively TRBD1 (6 bases). The V end was cut by 0 bases, the J end by 6 bases, with 19 bases between. Germline V lookup: CDR1 LGHNA, CDR2 YSLEER. This CDR3 is built from 17 residues. CDR3 nucleotide sequence: TGCGCCAGCAGCCAAGATGCTACAGGGCAGGGTTGGGATACGCAGTATTTT. Protein: CASSQDATGQGWDTQYF.

The chain employs TRBV2 and TRBJ2-7, with D hard to call. Trimming pared 7 bases from V and 2 bases from J, leaving 9 bases between. CDR1 and CDR2 (germline): SNHLY, FYNNEI. This CDR3 comprises 12 residues. The CDR3 nucleotides read TGTGCCAGCAATCAGGCTACCTACGAGCAGTACTTC. Translation gives CASNQATYEQYF.

The chain carries TRBV28 and TRBJ1-2; D is uncertain. There are 15 residues in the CDR3. Trimming left V 5 bases short and J 2 bases short, with 15 bases between. CDR1 is MDHEN and CDR2 is SYDVKM in the germline V gene. CDR3 nucleotides: TGTGCCAGCAGTCTGATATTACTCCAAAACTATGGCTACACCTTC. Translation gives CASSLILLQNYGYTF.

This clone was recorded once. The gene calls are TRBV7-9 and TRBJ2-3; D may be TRBD1 (5 bases). Germline CDR1 and CDR2: SEHNR and FQNEAQ (reference sequence). Trimming removed 2 bases at V and 4 bases at J, with 10 bases between. The CDR3 is 14 amino acids. The CDR3 loop is CASSLIAGSDTQYF. The CDR3 DNA reads TGTGCCAGCAGCTTAATCGCAGGGTCAGATACGCAGTATTTT.